The subject of this entry is one T cell receptor beta chain. The data were obtained in a study of T cell changes during pregnancy in multiple sclerosis. Sequencing used immunoSEQ multiplex PCR; TCRdb keeps in-frame clones, though not all of them. The sample lists 15,000 to 20,000 clones; about nine tenths were seen once. The TCR was taken from a female donor in good health, enrolled as a control in a pregnancy study. The material sequenced was CD8+ T cells from peripheral blood mononuclear cells, taken in the third trimester of pregnancy.

This CDR3 is CASSVGWAQGRDTQYF. Written as DNA, the CDR3 is TGTGCCAGCAGCGTTGGCTGGGCCCAAGGCAGAGATACGCAGTATTTT. V usage is TRBV5-8 and J usage is TRBJ2-3; D is uncertain. This CDR3 contains 16 residues. The germline gives CDR1 SGHTS, CDR2 YDEGEE. V shed 4 bases and J shed 5 bases, with 20 bases lying between them. Full variable domain (missing parts from reference TRBV5-8 and TRBJ2-3): EAGVTQSPTHLIKTRGQQATLRCSPISGHTSVYWYQQALGLGLQFLLWYDEGEERNRGNFPPRFSGRQFPNYSSELNVNALELEDSALYLCASSVGWAQGRDTQYFGPGTRLTVL.